Following are 19 T cell receptor beta chains from one sample sequenced in a study of T cells in Graves' hyperthyroidism and ophthalmopathy. What was amplified from RNA transcripts were TCR beta CDR3 regions. HTBI primers were the set used in a first-round RT-PCR of the TCR CDR3. MiXCR, applied by TCRdb to the multiplex PCR reads, yields one record per CDR3 protein. Of hundreds of thousands of distinct CDR3 sequences in the sample, over 10% were seen once. Sequenced material: blood. Receptor source: a woman aged 18-29 years with Graves' hyperthyroidism.

This clonotype has at least ten counts. The rearrangement uses TRBV11-1 and TRBJ2-3, with D perhaps matching TRBD2 (6 bases). Trimming removed 5 bases at V and 0 bases at J, with 15 bases between. Germline lookup yields CDR1 SGHAT and CDR2 FQDESV (reference sequence). This CDR3 contains 16 residues. The CDR3 loop is CASSPLVGLSTDTQYF. The CDR3 nucleotides are TGTGCCAGCAGCCCCCTGGTGGGACTTAGCACAGATACGCAGTATTTT. Combining the CDR3 with reference TRBV11-1 and TRBJ2-3 gives the whole variable domain EAEVAQSPRYKITEKSQAVAFWCDPISGHATLYWYRQILGQGPELLVQFQDESVVDDSQLPKDRFSAERLKGVDSTLKIQPAELGDSAMYLCASSPLVGLSTDTQYFGPGTRLTVL.

This clonotype was detected many times. J is TRBJ2-1 and V is TRBV9; D gene ambiguous. The CDR3 has 12 residues. V lost 0 bases to trimming and J lost 9 bases, with 7 bases between them. CDR1 is SGDLS, CDR2 YYNGEE, per germline. CDR3 DNA: TGTGCCAGCAGCGTAGTGGATGGTGAGCAGTTCTTC. Protein: CASSVVDGEQFF.

This clonotype was seen ten or more times. This chain joins TRBV12-3 or TRBV12-4 and TRBJ1-1; a weak D match, TRBD1 (6 bases). The CDR3 covers 15 residues. Trimming took off 7 bases at V and 0 bases at J, with 15 bases between the two ends. The CDR3 region is CASTPGGDMNTEAFF. CDR3 in DNA: TGTGCCAGCACACCGGGGGGGGACATGAACACTGAAGCTTTCTTT.

The table lists this clonotype with a few counts. The CDR3 nucleotides read TGTGCCAGCAGCGTAGGGCAGGGCAATGAGCAGTTCTTC. Translation: CASSVGQGNEQFF. J is TRBJ2-1 and V is TRBV9; possible D gene TRBD1, 5 bases. V was cut by 0 bases and J by 6 bases, with 7 bases left in between. The germline V gene encodes CDR1 SGDLS and CDR2 YYNGEE. This CDR3 region has 13 residues.

This clonotype was detected many times. V is TRBV20-1 and J is TRBJ1-5; unclear D gene. Trimming stripped 0 bases from V and 4 bases from J, with 7 bases between. CDR1 is DFQATT, CDR2 SNEGSKA, per germline (reference sequence). The length of the CDR3 is 13 residues. CDR3 coding DNA: TGCAGTGCTAGAGAGGGATCTAATCAGCCCCAGCATTTT. Amino acids: CSAREGSNQPQHF.

The V and J genes are TRBV6-1 and TRBJ1-5, with no clear D. Trimming shortened V by 8 bases and J by 4 bases, and 18 bases separated the two germline ends. The CDR3 is 15 residues long. Per germline, CDR1 MNHNS and CDR2 SASEGT. Here the CDR3 reads CASGVVGGRNQPQHF. CDR3 nucleotides: TGTGCCAGCGGGGTGGTCGGAGGGAGAAATCAGCCCCAGCATTTT.

This clonotype was counted ten times or more. The chain combines TRBV18 with TRBJ1-5; the match to TRBD1 covers 7 bases. Trimming cost V 4 bases and J 4 bases; bases outside gene matches: 4. The CDR3 extends over 14 amino acids. CDR1 and CDR2 from the germline V gene are KGHSH and LQKENI. For the CDR3, the DNA is TGTGCCAGCTCACAGGGACAGAAAAATCAGCCCCAGCATTTT. Its translation: CASSQGQKNQPQHF.

The chain employs TRBV9 and TRBJ2-2, with D possibly matching TRBD1 (6 bases). Germline-derived CDR1 and CDR2 are SGDLS and YYNGEE. Deletions cut 3 bases from V and 5 bases from J, with 17 bases between. The CDR3 sequence is 16 residues long. CDR3 sequence: CASSATGQTGTGELFF. For the CDR3, the DNA is TGTGCCAGCAGCGCGACAGGACAGACGGGGACCGGGGAGCTGTTTTTT.

At least ten counts were recorded for this clonotype. This chain's CDR3 is CASSILGPSTDTQYF. The CDR3, as DNA: TGTGCCAGCAGTATCCTGGGGCCAAGCACAGATACGCAGTATTTT. This chain uses TRBV28 with TRBJ2-3; TRBD1 is a possible D gene (5 bases). Germline V CDR1 and CDR2: MDHEN, SYDVKM. Between the trimmed V and J ends, which lost 5 bases and 0 bases, there was a span of 12 bases. This CDR3 region has 15 residues.

The chain links TRBV28 to TRBJ2-4, with TRBD1 matching 12 bases. In germline, CDR1 is MDHEN, CDR2 SYDVKM. With 4 bases clipped from V and 0 bases from J, the junction kept 25 bases outside the gene matches. The CDR3 covers 24 residues. The chain's CDR3 is CASSSQRRDRGPEGAALAKNIQYF. As DNA, the CDR3 is TGTGCCAGCAGTTCGCAAAGGAGGGACAGGGGGCCAGAGGGTGCAGCCTTAGCCAAAAACATTCAGTACTTC.

This clonotype was recorded many times. The CDR3 here is CASSLLGGLAEQFF. CDR3 DNA: TGTGCCAGCAGCCTTCTGGGGGGACTAGCGGAGCAGTTCTTC. The chain uses TRBV14 and TRBJ2-1; 10 nucleotides match TRBD2. CDR1 is SGHDN and CDR2 is FVKESK in the germline V gene. The V and J ends lost 4 bases and 10 bases, in that order; junction bases with no gene match: 7. The CDR3 length is 14 residues.

This clonotype came up many times. This chain connects TRBV10-3 to TRBJ2-1; D might be TRBD2 (6 bases). V was shortened by 0 bases and J by 3 bases, with 18 bases between the two germline ends. Germline V gene sequence: CDR1 ENHRY, CDR2 SYGVKD. This CDR3 has 18 residues. Here the CDR3 DNA reads TGTGCCATCAGTGAGTCGACTCGTGGGACTGGAAACTACAATGAGCAGTTCTTC. Translation: CAISESTRGTGNYNEQFF.

This clonotype has ten or more counts. The J gene is TRBJ2-3, the V gene TRBV11-2; D remains ambiguous. CDR3 length: 15 residues. The ends were cut back, 1 base at V and 2 bases at J, with 10 bases in the middle. CDR1 is SGHAT, CDR2 FQNNGV, per germline. The CDR3 loop reads CASSLGPRATDTQYF. The CDR3, as DNA: TGTGCCAGCAGCTTAGGTCCCCGTGCCACAGATACGCAGTATTTT.

At least ten counts were recorded for this clonotype. The chain combines TRBV5-1 with TRBJ1-1; D unclear. V was clipped by 0 bases and J by 5 bases, with 11 bases between them. CDR3 length: 14 residues. From germline, CDR1 is SGHRS and CDR2 YFSETQ. The CDR3 nucleotides read TGCGCCAGCAGCTTGGTAGGGAGGGAGACTGAAGCTTTCTTT. It yields the protein CASSLVGRETEAFF.

The gene calls are TRBV25-1 and TRBJ1-1; D gene unclear. The germline V gene has CDR1 MGHDK and CDR2 SYGVNS. The CDR3 loop spans 12 amino acids. The V end lost 4 bases, the J end lost 7 bases, and 10 bases lay between the germline ends. The CDR3 coding sequence is TGTGCCAGCAGTGCCTTATCGGGTGAAGCTTTCTTT. It translates to CASSALSGEAFF.

This clonotype was counted many times. This chain joins TRBV2 and TRBJ2-3; 11 nucleotides match TRBD2. V lost 4 bases to trimming and J lost 6 bases; unmatched junction nucleotides: 9. This CDR3 comprises 16 residues. Germline lookup yields CDR1 SNHLY and CDR2 FYNNEI. CDR3 sequence reads: CASSGTSGRLRDTQYF. The CDR3 DNA reads as TGTGCCAGCAGTGGGACTAGCGGGCGCCTAAGGGATACGCAGTATTTT.

With respect to this clonotype: One end of the junction fails to match germline, which may point to a read error. The chain uses TRBV2 and TRBJ1-5; 7 nucleotides line up with TRBD1. The CDR3 spans 17 residues. Germline V lookup: CDR1 SNHLY, CDR2 FYNNEI. This chain's CDR3 is CAGSERDRTYSNQPQHF. CDR3 bases: TGTGCCGGCAGTGAACGGGACAGAACTTATAGCAATCAGCCCCAGCATTTT.

In this sample, this clonotype turned up a few times. The J gene is TRBJ1-5, the V gene TRBV19; TRBD1 might be the D (5 bases). Germline V CDR1 and CDR2: LNHDA, SQIVND (reference sequence). The ends were cut back, 0 bases at V and 4 bases at J, with 13 bases in the middle. The CDR3 runs 16 residues. The CDR3 loop reads CASSIDRQGGNQPQHF. In DNA form, the CDR3 reads TGTGCCAGTAGTATAGATCGGCAGGGTGGAAATCAGCCCCAGCATTTT.

This clonotype was seen many times. The DNA of the CDR3 is TGTGCCAGCAGCACAGCCCATGAGCAGTTCTTC. Translating gives CASSTAHEQFF. This chain links TRBV13 with TRBJ2-1; D not certain. Trimming stripped 5 bases from V and 8 bases from J, with 7 bases between. This CDR3 has 11 residues. The germline V gene encodes CDR1 PRHDT and CDR2 FYEKMQ (reference sequence).